The rows below give T cell receptor beta chains drawn from one sample of a study of cytomegalovirus exposure and HLA in healthy donors. Here immunoSEQ multiplex PCR was the method, and the copy in TCRdb shows in-frame clones only, minus some. Among tens of thousands of clones listed, about four fifths were seen once. The material sequenced was PBMCs. The source of these receptors is a woman in her twenties or thirties in good health and CMV-seronegative. Both conserved end residues are part of each CDR3. The D gene is left open where the match is weak. Some rows have no size entry. The others give once, few or many, or a class for an expanded clone.

j_gene: TRBJ2-6
d_gene: TRBD1
abundance: NA
v_gene: TRBV7-8
len: 18
CDR3aa: CASSSRPTGGSGANVLTF
CDR3nt: TGTGCCAGCAGCTCCCGCCCGACAGGGGGCTCTGGGGCCAACGTCCTGACTTTC

j_gene: TRBJ1-5
d_gene: TRBD1
abundance: NA
v_gene: TRBV28
len: 16
CDR3aa: CASSTSRQGRNQPQHF
CDR3nt: TGTGCCAGCAGCACCTCGAGACAGGGTCGCAATCAGCCCCAGCATTTT

j_gene: TRBJ2-3
d_gene: TRBD2
abundance: few
v_gene: TRBV4-2
len: 17
CDR3aa: CASSRAGTSGEADTQYF
CDR3nt: TGTGCCAGCAGCCGGGCCGGGACTAGCGGAGAGGCAGATACGCAGTATTTT

j_gene: TRBJ2-7
d_gene: NA
abundance: NA
v_gene: TRBV7-9
len: 14
CDR3aa: CSSRFGQYVDEQYF
CDR3nt: TGTTCCAGCAGGTTCGGACAGTATGTCGACGAGCAGTACTTC

j_gene: TRBJ1-1
d_gene: NA
abundance: NA
v_gene: TRBV28
len: 11
CDR3aa: CASSLLQEAFF
CDR3nt: TGTGCCAGCAGTTTATTACAGGAAGCTTTCTTT

j_gene: TRBJ1-4
d_gene: NA
abundance: NA
v_gene: TRBV4-2
len: 15
CDR3aa: CASSQVRAGGEKLFF
CDR3nt: TGTGCCAGCAGCCAAGTGCGGGCCGGCGGAGAAAAACTGTTTTTT

j_gene: TRBJ1-2
d_gene: NA
abundance: once
v_gene: TRBV27
len: 14
CDR3aa: CASSSGLGIYGYTF
CDR3nt: TGTGCCAGCAGTTCGGGCCTCGGGATCTATGGCTACACCTTC

j_gene: TRBJ2-7
d_gene: TRBD2
abundance: once
v_gene: TRBV5-1
len: 17
CDR3aa: CASSSGLATRGTYEQYF
CDR3nt: TGCGCCAGCAGCTCGGGACTAGCGACCCGTGGAACCTACGAGCAGTACTTC

j_gene: TRBJ1-3
d_gene: NA
abundance: NA
v_gene: TRBV28
len: 15
CDR3aa: CASSFRGLSGNTIYF
CDR3nt: TGTGCCAGCAGTTTTAGGGGCCTCTCTGGAAACACCATATATTTT

j_gene: TRBJ1-4
d_gene: TRBD1
abundance: NA
v_gene: TRBV6-6
len: 14
CDR3aa: CASRWTGSNEKLFF
CDR3nt: TGTGCCAGCAGGTGGACAGGGTCAAATGAAAAACTGTTTTTT

j_gene: TRBJ1-1
d_gene: TRBD1
abundance: once
v_gene: TRBV28
len: 13
CDR3aa: CASSRNRGAEAFF
CDR3nt: TGTGCCAGCAGCAGAAACAGGGGGGCTGAAGCTTTCTTT

j_gene: TRBJ2-1
d_gene: NA
abundance: NA
v_gene: TRBV4-3
len: 12
CDR3aa: CASSQDAGRLIF
CDR3nt: TGCGCCAGCAGCCAAGATGCGGGACGCTTGATCTTC

j_gene: TRBJ2-7
d_gene: TRBD1
abundance: NA
v_gene: TRBV6-1
len: 15
CDR3aa: CASSPKDRGVNEQYF
CDR3nt: TGTGCCAGCAGTCCCAAGGACAGGGGCGTCAACGAGCAGTACTTC

j_gene: TRBJ1-1
d_gene: TRBD1
abundance: once
v_gene: TRBV10-1
len: 15
CDR3aa: CASITGAWANTEAFF
CDR3nt: TGCGCCAGCATCACAGGGGCTTGGGCGAACACTGAAGCTTTCTTT

j_gene: TRBJ2-7
d_gene: TRBD2
abundance: NA
v_gene: TRBV30
len: 14
CDR3aa: CAWASGLAGYEQYF
CDR3nt: TGTGCCTGGGCCTCAGGACTAGCGGGATACGAGCAGTACTTC

j_gene: TRBJ2-1
d_gene: TRBD2
abundance: NA
v_gene: TRBV27
len: 14
CDR3aa: CASSKASGLNEQFF
CDR3nt: TGTGCCAGCAGTAAGGCTAGCGGGCTCAATGAGCAGTTCTTC

j_gene: TRBJ2-5
d_gene: NA
abundance: NA
v_gene: TRBV5-1
len: 14
CDR3aa: CASSFASGAETQYF
CDR3nt: TGCGCCAGCAGCTTCGCGAGTGGTGCAGAGACCCAGTACTTC

j_gene: TRBJ2-1
d_gene: TRBD1
abundance: NA
v_gene: TRBV28
len: 16
CDR3aa: CASSTPGQGAADEQFF
CDR3nt: TGTGCCAGCAGCACCCCCGGACAGGGGGCCGCGGATGAGCAGTTCTTC

j_gene: TRBJ2-1
d_gene: NA
abundance: NA
v_gene: TRBV4-2
len: 13
CDR3aa: CASSPGVSDEQFF
CDR3nt: TGTGCCAGCAGCCCCGGAGTAAGCGATGAGCAGTTCTTC

j_gene: TRBJ2-6
d_gene: TRBD1
abundance: few
v_gene: TRBV15
len: 17
CDR3aa: CATVRDRGLSGANVLTF
CDR3nt: TGTGCCACCGTCCGGGACAGGGGGCTTTCTGGGGCCAACGTCCTGACTTTC

j_gene: TRBJ2-3
d_gene: NA
abundance: NA
v_gene: TRBV5-1
len: 14
CDR3aa: CASSFPGSTDTQYF
CDR3nt: TGCGCCAGCAGTTTCCCGGGGAGCACAGATACGCAGTATTTT

j_gene: TRBJ1-2
d_gene: TRBD1
abundance: NA
v_gene: TRBV15
len: 15
CDR3aa: CATSREGQGNYGYTF
CDR3nt: TGTGCCACCAGCAGGGAGGGACAGGGAAACTATGGCTACACCTTC

j_gene: TRBJ2-2
d_gene: TRBD1
abundance: NA
v_gene: TRBV11-2
len: 16
CDR3aa: CASSLYARGHTGELFF
CDR3nt: TGTGCCAGCAGTCTCTACGCAAGGGGGCACACCGGGGAGCTGTTTTTT

j_gene: TRBJ2-6
d_gene: NA
abundance: NA
v_gene: TRBV2
len: 13
CDR3aa: CARRDTGANVLTF
CDR3nt: TGTGCCAGGAGGGATACCGGGGCCAACGTCCTGACTTTC

j_gene: TRBJ1-2
d_gene: NA
abundance: few
v_gene: TRBV28
len: 12
CDR3aa: CASTRTSDGYTF
CDR3nt: TGTGCCAGCACTCGGACAAGCGATGGCTACACCTTC

j_gene: TRBJ2-7
d_gene: TRBD1
abundance: NA
v_gene: TRBV2
len: 15
CDR3aa: CASRGTGGRAYEQYF
CDR3nt: TGTGCCAGCAGGGGTACAGGGGGCCGAGCCTACGAGCAGTACTTC

j_gene: TRBJ2-3
d_gene: TRBD1
abundance: medium-sized
v_gene: TRBV14
len: 19
CDR3aa: CASSQDRTTRQGAPDTQYF
CDR3nt: TGTGCCAGCAGCCAAGATAGGACGACCCGACAGGGGGCTCCAGATACGCAGTATTTT

j_gene: TRBJ2-1
d_gene: NA
abundance: once
v_gene: TRBV4-1
len: 14
CDR3aa: CASSQHGSGNEQFF
CDR3nt: TGCGCCAGCAGCCAACATGGAAGCGGGAATGAGCAGTTCTTC

j_gene: TRBJ1-2
d_gene: NA
abundance: NA
v_gene: TRBV20-1
len: 11
CDR3aa: CSASSLYGYTF
CDR3nt: TGCAGTGCTAGCTCGTTATATGGCTACACCTTC

j_gene: TRBJ2-3
d_gene: TRBD2
abundance: NA
v_gene: TRBV5-1
len: 14
CDR3aa: CASAGGLHTDTQYF
CDR3nt: TGCGCCAGCGCGGGGGGACTTCACACAGATACGCAGTATTTT

j_gene: TRBJ2-2
d_gene: NA
abundance: NA
v_gene: TRBV27
len: 12
CDR3aa: CASSLRPGELFF
CDR3nt: TGTGCCAGCAGTCTCCGTCCCGGGGAGCTGTTTTTT

j_gene: TRBJ2-1
d_gene: TRBD2
abundance: NA
v_gene: TRBV29-1
len: 15
CDR3aa: CSVGLAGIGYNEQFF
CDR3nt: TGCAGTGTGGGACTAGCGGGAATTGGTTACAATGAGCAGTTCTTC

j_gene: TRBJ1-4
d_gene: NA
abundance: NA
v_gene: TRBV6-5
len: 15
CDR3aa: CASSYSPGTNEKLFF
CDR3nt: TGTGCCAGCAGTTACTCGCCAGGCACTAATGAAAAACTGTTTTTT

j_gene: TRBJ2-3
d_gene: TRBD2
abundance: NA
v_gene: TRBV2
len: 18
CDR3aa: CATPLPGASGPTRDTQYF
CDR3nt: TGTGCCACCCCCCTCCCCGGGGCTAGCGGGCCGACAAGGGATACGCAGTATTTT

j_gene: TRBJ2-3
d_gene: TRBD1
abundance: NA
v_gene: TRBV29-1
len: 14
CDR3aa: CSVETGASPWAQYF
CDR3nt: TGCAGCGTTGAGACAGGGGCTAGCCCTTGGGCGCAGTATTTT

j_gene: TRBJ2-7
d_gene: TRBD1
abundance: once
v_gene: TRBV2
len: 14
CDR3aa: CASRSQGATYEQYF
CDR3nt: TGTGCCAGCCGCTCACAGGGGGCGACCTACGAGCAGTACTTC

j_gene: TRBJ1-5
d_gene: NA
abundance: NA
v_gene: TRBV2
len: 15
CDR3aa: CASSEDRRSNQPQHF
CDR3nt: TGTGCCAGCAGTGAAGACAGGAGAAGCAATCAGCCCCAGCATTTT

j_gene: TRBJ2-6
d_gene: TRBD1
abundance: NA
v_gene: TRBV11-1
len: 19
CDR3aa: CASSTQSGTGGTGANVLTF
CDR3nt: TGTGCCAGCAGCACACAATCCGGGACAGGGGGCACTGGGGCCAACGTCCTGACTTTC

j_gene: TRBJ2-5
d_gene: NA
abundance: NA
v_gene: TRBV19
len: 16
CDR3aa: CASSSSGQNLQETQYF
CDR3nt: TGTGCCAGTAGTTCTTCAGGACAGAATCTTCAAGAGACCCAGTACTTC

j_gene: TRBJ2-1
d_gene: TRBD1
abundance: NA
v_gene: TRBV30
len: 19
CDR3aa: CAWSVRAGGVGGSYNEQFF
CDR3nt: TGTGCCTGGAGTGTACGGGCAGGGGGCGTAGGTGGCTCCTACAATGAGCAGTTCTTC

j_gene: TRBJ2-7
d_gene: NA
abundance: NA
v_gene: TRBV15
len: 16
CDR3aa: CATSRDLVASHYEQYF
CDR3nt: TGTGCCACCAGCAGAGACCTGGTAGCCAGCCACTACGAGCAGTACTTC

j_gene: TRBJ1-2
d_gene: TRBD1
abundance: NA
v_gene: TRBV28
len: 14
CDR3aa: CASSPGQTNYGYTF
CDR3nt: TGTGCCAGCAGCCCGGGACAGACTAACTATGGCTACACCTTC

j_gene: TRBJ2-2
d_gene: TRBD2
abundance: NA
v_gene: TRBV11-2
len: 16
CDR3aa: CASSKAWTSGSGELFF
CDR3nt: TGTGCCAGCAGCAAGGCCTGGACTAGCGGGAGTGGGGAGCTGTTTTTT

j_gene: TRBJ2-4
d_gene: TRBD2
abundance: NA
v_gene: TRBV4-3
len: 19
CDR3aa: CASSQVIGSGLLAKNIQYF
CDR3nt: TGCGCCAGCAGCCAAGTGATCGGTAGCGGGTTGCTAGCCAAAAACATTCAGTACTTC

j_gene: TRBJ2-7
d_gene: TRBD1
abundance: NA
v_gene: TRBV29-1
len: 14
CDR3aa: CSVEGTGQGYEQYF
CDR3nt: TGCAGCGTTGAAGGGACCGGACAGGGCTACGAGCAGTACTTC

j_gene: TRBJ2-1
d_gene: NA
abundance: NA
v_gene: TRBV5-1
len: 13
CDR3aa: CASSLGTTNEQFF
CDR3nt: TGCGCCAGCAGCTTGGGGACTACAAATGAGCAGTTCTTC

j_gene: TRBJ1-5
d_gene: NA
abundance: NA
v_gene: TRBV4-1
len: 18
CDR3aa: CASSPIGGAAALYQPQHF
CDR3nt: TGCGCCAGCAGCCCCATTGGGGGGGCGGCCGCCTTATATCAGCCCCAGCATTTT

j_gene: TRBJ2-7
d_gene: NA
abundance: NA
v_gene: TRBV28
len: 14
CDR3aa: CASSFRRGVYEQYF
CDR3nt: TGTGCCAGCAGTTTTCGCAGGGGAGTCTACGAGCAGTACTTC

j_gene: TRBJ2-3
d_gene: NA
abundance: NA
v_gene: TRBV7-6
len: 12
CDR3aa: CANRKHTDTQYF
CDR3nt: TGTGCGAACCGAAAGCACACAGATACGCAGTATTTT

j_gene: TRBJ2-7
d_gene: NA
abundance: NA
v_gene: TRBV27
len: 16
CDR3aa: CASSLRWVDNSYEQYF
CDR3nt: TGTGCCAGCAGTTTAAGGTGGGTGGACAACTCCTACGAGCAGTACTTC

j_gene: TRBJ2-3
d_gene: NA
abundance: NA
v_gene: TRBV25-1
len: 12
CDR3aa: CASEGRPDTQYF
CDR3nt: TGTGCCAGCGAGGGTAGGCCAGATACGCAGTATTTT

j_gene: TRBJ2-1
d_gene: TRBD2
abundance: once
v_gene: TRBV14
len: 14
CDR3aa: CASSQIGGSYEQFF
CDR3nt: TGTGCCAGCAGCCAAATCGGCGGGAGCTATGAGCAGTTCTTC

j_gene: TRBJ2-2
d_gene: NA
abundance: NA
v_gene: TRBV28
len: 16
CDR3aa: CASSIRPGTDTGELFF
CDR3nt: TGTGCCAGCAGTATACGGCCGGGAACCGACACCGGGGAGCTGTTTTTT

j_gene: TRBJ1-6
d_gene: NA
abundance: NA
v_gene: TRBV23-1
len: 15
CDR3aa: CASSQSAVLATPLHF
CDR3nt: TGCGCCAGCAGTCAATCGGCGGTACTAGCCACCCCCCTCCACTTT

j_gene: TRBJ2-2
d_gene: NA
abundance: NA
v_gene: TRBV7-7
len: 16
CDR3aa: CASSFSAGPNTGELFF
CDR3nt: TGTGCTAGCAGCTTTAGTGCGGGACCGAACACCGGGGAGCTGTTTTTT

j_gene: TRBJ2-2
d_gene: TRBD1
abundance: few
v_gene: TRBV29-1
len: 13
CDR3aa: CSARTGGTGELFF
CDR3nt: TGCAGCGCTAGGACAGGGGGAACCGGGGAGCTGTTTTTT

j_gene: TRBJ2-7
d_gene: NA
abundance: NA
v_gene: TRBV21-1
len: 15
CDR3aa: CASSKETGTLGEQYF
CDR3nt: TGTGCCAGCAGCAAAGAGACAGGGACTTTGGGGGAGCAGTACTTC

j_gene: TRBJ2-2
d_gene: NA
abundance: NA
v_gene: TRBV9
len: 13
CDR3aa: CASSAWNTGELFF
CDR3nt: TGTGCCAGCAGCGCATGGAACACCGGGGAGCTGTTTTTT

j_gene: TRBJ2-7
d_gene: NA
abundance: NA
v_gene: TRBV4-1
len: 17
CDR3aa: CASSQGERWAPLPEQYF
CDR3nt: TGCGCCAGCAGCCAAGGAGAACGCTGGGCCCCGCTGCCCGAGCAGTACTTC